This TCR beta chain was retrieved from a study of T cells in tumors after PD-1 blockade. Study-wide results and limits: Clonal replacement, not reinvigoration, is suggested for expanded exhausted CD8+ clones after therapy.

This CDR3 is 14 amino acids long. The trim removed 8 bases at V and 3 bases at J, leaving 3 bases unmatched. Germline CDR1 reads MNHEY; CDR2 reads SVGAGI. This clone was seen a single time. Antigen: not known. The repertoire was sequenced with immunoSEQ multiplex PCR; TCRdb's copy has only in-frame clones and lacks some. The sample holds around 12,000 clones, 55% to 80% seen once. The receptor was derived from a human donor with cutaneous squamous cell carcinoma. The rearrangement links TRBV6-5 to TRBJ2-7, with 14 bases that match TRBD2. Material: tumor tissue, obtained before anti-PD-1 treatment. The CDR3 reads CASGGLAGGYEQYF. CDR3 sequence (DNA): TGTGCCAGCGGAGGACTAGCGGGGGGCTACGAGCAGTACTTC.